Following are 7 T cell receptor beta chains from one sample sequenced in a study of PD-1 blockade in classical Hodgkin lymphoma (dated by TCRdb to 2018 to 2020). The label giving this sample's time point can be read as: cycle 4 day 1 (C4D1), after five to seven weeks of nivolumab. All trial patients had relapsed after autologous stem cell transplantation, with cohorts A, B and C differing in prior brentuximab vedotin exposure. Library preparation was by the immunoSEQ multiplex PCR assay. The table was pulled from immuneACCESS by TCRdb, which kept in-frame rearrangements only. Such tables lose some clones; where checked, under half of the loss comes from unresolved V genes, and the rest has no known cause. The table for this sample lists tens of thousands of clones; around nine tenths of them were counted only once. Roughly 8.8% of the sample goes to the ten largest clones. Sequencing was performed on peripheral blood mononuclear cells (PBMCs), taken before the fourth cycle of nivolumab. These receptors came from a human donor with classical Hodgkin lymphoma.

This clone was observed a single time. The V call is TRBV5-1, the J call TRBJ1-6, with TRBD1 as a possible D gene (5 bases). Germline V lookup: CDR1 SGHRS, CDR2 YFSETQ. The CDR3 consists of 12 residues. The V end was cut by 7 bases, the J end by 6 bases, with 8 bases between. Written as DNA, the CDR3 is TGCGCCAGCCGACAGCCTAATTCACCCCTCCACTTT. This gives the protein CASRQPNSPLHF.

The rearrangement links TRBV9 to TRBJ1-5, with D possibly TRBD1 on 6 matching bases. The CDR3 spans 15 residues. The ends were cut back, 4 bases at V and 6 bases at J, with 17 bases in the middle. Germline CDR1 reads SGDLS; CDR2 reads YYNGEE. The CDR3 reads CASSKQGAPSQPQHF. Here the CDR3 DNA reads TGTGCCAGCAGCAAACAGGGCGCACCCAGTCAGCCCCAGCATTTT. Combining the CDR3 with reference TRBV9 and TRBJ1-5 gives the whole variable domain DSGVTQTPKHLITATGQRVTLRCSPRSGDLSVYWYQQSLDQGLQFLIQYYNGEERAKGNILERFSAQQFPDLHSELNLSSLELGDSALYFCASSKQGAPSQPQHFGDGTRLSIL.

V and J are TRBV6-5 and TRBJ1-6; TRBD1 matches 8 bases. Germline V CDR1 and CDR2: MNHEY, SVGAGI. The CDR3 extends over 16 amino acids. The J segment lost 12 bases and the V segment lost 0 bases, leaving 10 bases of the junction unmatched. The CDR3 spells CASSYSLGQGRLPLHF. The CDR3 DNA reads TGTGCCAGCAGTTACTCACTAGGACAGGGCCGATTACCCCTCCACTTT.

This clone has a single count. J is TRBJ2-7 and V is TRBV9, with D tentatively TRBD1 or TRBD2 (5 bases each). This CDR3 region has 14 residues. Germline V gene sequence: CDR1 SGDLS, CDR2 YYNGEE. Trimming took off 2 bases at V and 7 bases at J, with 16 bases between the two ends. CDR3 residues: CASSVYGAGDEQYF. The CDR3 DNA is TGTGCCAGCAGCGTTTACGGGGCCGGGGATGAGCAGTACTTC.

This chain joins TRBV27 and TRBJ2-1; tentative D call: TRBD1 (7 bases). The V end lost 5 bases, the J end lost 5 bases, and 10 bases lay between the germline ends. Germline CDR1 is MNHEY and CDR2 is SMNVEV (reference sequence). There are 13 residues in the CDR3. This chain's CDR3 is CASSGGTDNEQFF. For the CDR3, the DNA is TGTGCCAGCAGTGGGGGGACAGACAATGAGCAGTTCTTC.

This clone showed up just once. This rearrangement joins TRBV6-4 to TRBJ1-1; no firm D call. The CDR3 consists of 13 residues. Germline V gene data show CDR1 as MRHNA and CDR2 as SNTAGT. V lost 3 bases and J 1 base, leaving 6 bases between the germline ends. The CDR3: CASSEHKNTEAFF. CDR3 coding DNA: TGTGCCAGCAGTGAGCACAAGAACACTGAAGCTTTCTTT.

This chain links TRBV5-1 with TRBJ2-7; D is ambiguous. Germline V CDR1 and CDR2: SGHRS, YFSETQ. This CDR3 is 17 amino acids long. Trimming removed 5 bases from V and 5 bases from J, with 26 bases in between. CDR3 sequence: CASRSQGPNIPGNEQYF. CDR3 sequence (DNA): TGCGCCAGCAGATCCCAAGGCCCCAACATCCCCGGAAACGAGCAGTACTTC.